These 32 T cell receptor beta chains share one sample of origin, sequenced in a study of T cell responses to AZD1222 COVID-19 vaccine (dated by TCRdb to about 2021). Taken with the paper, the label for time point translates to: about 28 days (+/-7) after the second vaccine dose. The receptor library was made with the immunoSEQ multiplex PCR assay. The table was pulled from immuneACCESS by TCRdb, which kept in-frame rearrangements only. Such tables lose some clones; where checked, under half of the loss comes from unresolved V genes, and the rest has no known cause. The sample table lists fewer than 180,000 clones, 80% to 95% of them with a count of one. The leading ten clones occupy more than 3% of the sample. The starting material was peripheral blood, obtained 28 days after the second AZD1222 dose. Every receptor here comes from an adult who received the AZD1222 COVID-19 vaccine.

In this sample, this clone turned up once. This sequence joins TRBV5-4 and TRBJ2-2, with D perhaps given as TRBD1 or TRBD2 (5 bases each). The CDR3 length is 13 residues. V dropped 4 bases and J dropped 5 bases, with 9 bases sitting between them. Germline V CDR1 and CDR2: SGHNT, YYREEE (reference sequence). CDR3 sequence: CASSRGETGELFF. DNA for the CDR3: TGTGCCAGCAGCAGGGGAGAGACCGGGGAGCTGTTTTTT.

The V call is TRBV11-2, the J call TRBJ1-3; possible D gene TRBD1, 5 bases. This CDR3 comprises 16 residues. Germline V gives CDR1 SGHAT, CDR2 FQNNGV. V was pared by 5 bases and J by 2 bases, with 16 bases between. CDR3 region: CASSPLGGEAGNTIYF. The CDR3 DNA follows: TGTGCCAGCAGCCCCCTCGGGGGGGAAGCTGGAAACACCATATATTTT.

The genes are TRBV30 and TRBJ2-3; TRBD2 agrees at 12 bases. CDR3 length: 18 residues. Looked up from germline, CDR1 is GTSNPN and CDR2 is SVGIG (reference sequence). V trimming: 1 base; J trimming: 8 bases; junction bases outside the gene matches: 16. CDR3 sequence reads: CAWSAASLTSGSFGTQYF. CDR3 nucleotide sequence: TGTGCCTGGAGTGCCGCCTCTCTGACTAGCGGGAGTTTTGGTACGCAGTATTTT.

CDR3 in amino acids: CASSPGRDYSPTEAFF. CDR3 nucleotide sequence: TGCGCCAGCAGCCCCGGCCGCGACTATAGCCCAACTGAAGCTTTCTTT. The chain recombines TRBV5-1 with TRBJ1-1, with D uncertain. The CDR3 covers 16 residues. CDR1 is SGHRS, CDR2 YFSETQ, per germline. The germline V and J ends were trimmed by 4 bases and 5 bases, with 21 bases remaining between them.

This chain uses TRBV7-6 with TRBJ2-7, with a weak D call TRBD1 (6 bases). The CDR3 runs to 14 residues. Germline assignment: CDR1 SGHVS and CDR2 FNYEAQ. Trimming removed 5 bases from V and 7 bases from J, with 18 bases in between. DNA of the CDR3: TGTGCCAGCAGCCTAGGGGGAAGGTCCCGGGAGCAGTACTTC. Its protein is CASSLGGRSREQYF.

This chain connects TRBV9 to TRBJ2-1, with 8 bases matching TRBD1. Per the germline V gene, CDR1 is SGDLS and CDR2 is YYNGEE. The CDR3 extends over 16 amino acids. V shed 0 bases and J 9 bases; nucleotides not matched to a gene: 11. CDR3 in amino acids: CASSVEDRVFRGEQFF. The CDR3 DNA follows: TGTGCCAGCAGCGTAGAGGACAGGGTCTTCCGTGGTGAGCAGTTCTTC.

The V call is TRBV19, the J call TRBJ2-2; D uncertain. The length of the CDR3 is 14 residues. CDR1 LNHDA and CDR2 SQIVND come from the germline V gene (reference sequence). The ends were cut back, 6 bases at V and 1 base at J, with 9 bases in the middle. This CDR3 is CASSSQVNTGELFF. CDR3 bases: TGTGCCAGTAGCAGCCAGGTGAACACCGGGGAGCTGTTTTTT.

The chain has TRBV13 and TRBJ2-1; 12 bases align to TRBD2. V was pared by 5 bases and J by 5 bases, with 4 bases of the junction left unmatched. CDR1 is PRHDT and CDR2 is FYEKMQ in the germline V gene (reference sequence). The CDR3 covers 15 residues. The DNA of the CDR3 is TGTGCCAGCAGCCTCCTAGCGGGAGGGAACAATGAGCAGTTCTTC. Amino acid sequence: CASSLLAGGNNEQFF.

J is TRBJ2-7 and V is TRBV3-1 (or the pseudogene TRBV3-2); possible D gene TRBD2, 6 bases. The germline gives CDR1 LGHDT, CDR2 YNNKEL (reference sequence). The CDR3 extends over 15 amino acids. V shed 0 bases and J shed 2 bases, with 11 bases lying between them. CDR3 amino acids: CASSQDSGGAYEQYF. Here the CDR3 DNA reads TGTGCCAGCAGCCAAGATTCTGGCGGGGCCTACGAGCAGTACTTC.

The rearrangement uses TRBV10-3 and TRBJ1-4; D may be TRBD1 (6 bases). Trimming cost V 4 bases and J 4 bases, with 7 bases left between them. The CDR3 consists of 13 residues. In germline, CDR1 is ENHRY, CDR2 SYGVKD. CDR3 nucleotide sequence: TGTGCCATCAGTGGGACAGTTAATGAAAAACTGTTTTTT. Its translation: CAISGTVNEKLFF.

The CDR3 nucleotides are TGTGCCTGGATGGCAGGGGAAGGACTTCCCTACAATGAGCAGTTCTTC. Its translation: CAWMAGEGLPYNEQFF. The gene calls are TRBV30 and TRBJ2-1, with a possible D match to TRBD1 (6 bases). The CDR3 is made up of 16 amino acids. The V and J ends lost 4 bases and 2 bases respectively, with 18 bases between them. Germline CDR1 GTSNPN, CDR2 SVGIG (reference sequence). Full variable domain (outside the CDR3, taken from reference TRBV30 and TRBJ2-1): SQTIHQWPATLVQPVGSPLSLECTVEGTSNPNLYWYRQAAGRGLQLLFYSVGIGQISSEVPQNLSASRPQDRQFILSSKKLLLSDSGFYLCAWMAGEGLPYNEQFFGPGTRLTVL.

This clone was found once. CDR3 sequence reads: CASSQGGGRLTDTQYF. The CDR3 region has the DNA TGTGCCAGCAGCCAAGGGGGGGGGCGCCTCACAGATACGCAGTATTTT. The rearrangement joins TRBV4-2 to TRBJ2-3, with D possibly being TRBD2 (7 bases). The germline gives CDR1 LGHNA, CDR2 YNFKEQ. The ends were cut back, 1 base at V and 2 bases at J, with 13 bases in the middle. CDR3 length equals 16 residues.

The chain is built from TRBV3-1 (or the pseudogene TRBV3-2) and TRBJ1-3; 8 bases are shared with TRBD1. Per germline, CDR1 LGHDT and CDR2 YNNKEL (reference sequence). This CDR3 is 17 amino acids long. V was pared by 0 bases and J by 3 bases, with 7 bases of the junction left unmatched. The CDR3: CASSQDKARGLGNTIYF. Written as DNA, the CDR3 is TGTGCCAGCAGCCAAGATAAGGCCAGGGGGCTTGGAAACACCATATATTTT.

V is TRBV30 and J is TRBJ2-3; maybe TRBD1 (5 bases). Between the trimmed V and J ends, which lost 3 bases and 2 bases, there was a span of 9 bases. Germline lookup yields CDR1 GTSNPN and CDR2 SVGIG (reference sequence). CDR3 length: 13 residues. CDR3 sequence reads: CAWREGDTDTQYF. CDR3 bases: TGTGCCTGGAGGGAAGGGGACACAGATACGCAGTATTTT.

The V gene is TRBV5-1, the J gene TRBJ2-7; 7 positions match TRBD2. V shed 2 bases and J 7 bases; nucleotides not matched to a gene: 9. This CDR3 is built from 14 residues. Germline V gene sequence: CDR1 SGHRS, CDR2 YFSETQ. Here the CDR3 reads CASSLGEGREEQYF. CDR3 coding DNA: TGCGCCAGCAGCTTAGGGGAGGGCCGGGAAGAGCAGTACTTC.

This chain links TRBV6-2 or TRBV6-3 with TRBJ1-1; TRBD1 agrees at 9 bases. The CDR3 is 14 amino acids. Per the germline V gene, CDR1 is MNHEY and CDR2 is SVGEGT. After removal of 5 bases from V and 5 bases from J, the junction contained 6 bases not matched to a gene. The DNA for the CDR3 is TGTGCCAGCAGTAGGGGACAGGGCACGACTGAAGCTTTCTTT. This gives the protein CASSRGQGTTEAFF.

The chain couples TRBV7-8 to TRBJ1-5; D is unclear. In germline, CDR1 is SGHVS, CDR2 FQNEAQ. This CDR3 contains 19 residues. With 1 base removed from V and 0 bases from J, the gap between germline ends came to 19 bases. CDR3 coding DNA: TGTGCCAGCAGCTTAGTAGTCGGAGGGAACCTCTATAGCAATCAGCCCCAGCATTTT. Protein: CASSLVVGGNLYSNQPQHF.

The chain employs TRBV28 and TRBJ1-1; D is perhaps TRBD1 (5 bases). Per germline, CDR1 MDHEN and CDR2 SYDVKM. The CDR3 sequence is 15 residues long. V was pared by 3 bases and J by 4 bases, with 15 bases between. The chain's CDR3 is CASSLIQGGGTEAFF. The DNA for the CDR3 is TGTGCCAGCAGTTTGATCCAGGGAGGTGGCACTGAAGCTTTCTTT.

V is TRBV7-9 and J is TRBJ2-7; 10 nucleotides line up with TRBD2. Trimming removed 3 bases from V and 3 bases from J; junction bases left unmatched: 5. Germline V CDR1 and CDR2: SEHNR, FQNEAQ (reference sequence). The CDR3 loop spans 15 amino acids. CDR3 in amino acids: CASSFLAGAGYEQYF. Here the CDR3 DNA reads TGTGCCAGCAGCTTCCTAGCGGGAGCTGGCTACGAGCAGTACTTC.

The chain joins TRBV2 to TRBJ1-3; the D is unclear. The germline V gene has CDR1 SNHLY and CDR2 FYNNEI. This CDR3 comprises 16 residues. V lost 0 bases and J lost 5, with 14 bases in between. CDR3 DNA: TGTGCCAGCAGTGAAGCGCTTCGGCACACCAGAAACACCATATATTTT. This codes for CASSEALRHTRNTIYF. Complete variable domain (other parts from reference TRBV2 and TRBJ1-3): EPEVTQTPSHQVTQMGQEVILRCVPISNHLYFYWYRQILGQKVEFLVSFYNNEISEKSEIFDDQFSVERPDGSNFTLKIRSTKLEDSAMYFCASSEALRHTRNTIYFGEGSWLTVV.

The V gene is TRBV11-3, the J gene TRBJ1-2; D gene uncertain. Germline-derived CDR1 and CDR2 are SGHNT and YENEEA. Trimming left V 1 base short and J 4 bases short, with 16 bases between. The CDR3 has 16 residues. CDR3: CASSLVELAGPYGYTF. Here the CDR3 DNA reads TGTGCCAGCAGCTTAGTAGAGTTGGCAGGACCCTATGGCTACACCTTC.

This chain links TRBV7-9 with TRBJ1-1; unclear D gene. V was cut by 3 bases and J by 3 bases, with 8 bases left in between. Per the germline V gene, CDR1 is SEHNR and CDR2 is FQNEAQ (reference sequence). CDR3 size: 13 residues. CDR3 DNA sequence: TGTGCCAGCAGCTTCCGACGGGACACTGAAGCTTTCTTT. It is translated as CASSFRRDTEAFF.

The chain joins TRBV19 to TRBJ1-1; D might be TRBD1 (5 bases). Germline CDR1 reads LNHDA; CDR2 reads SQIVND (reference sequence). With 4 bases removed from V and 5 bases from J, the gap between germline ends came to 17 bases. This CDR3 has 15 residues. CDR3 coding DNA: TGTGCCAGTAGTAGGGGCGGGGTCGGAAAAACTGAAGCTTTCTTT. It specifies CASSRGGVGKTEAFF. Combining the CDR3 with reference TRBV19 and TRBJ1-1 gives the whole variable domain DGGITQSPKYLFRKEGQNVTLSCEQNLNHDAMYWYRQDPGQGLRLIYYSQIVNDFQKGDIAEGYSVSREKKESFPLTVTSAQKNPTAFYLCASSRGGVGKTEAFFGQGTRLTVV.

The chain couples TRBV5-1 to TRBJ2-5; 12 nucleotides align to TRBD2. This CDR3 is 15 amino acids long. Germline V gene data show CDR1 as SGHRS and CDR2 as YFSETQ. V trimming: 9 bases; J trimming: 5 bases; junction bases outside the gene matches: 11. As DNA, the CDR3 is TGCGCCACACCTCCTAGCGGGAGGGGAGGGGAGACCCAGTACTTC. It is translated as CATPPSGRGGETQYF.

This chain links TRBV19 with TRBJ1-5; 8 bases are shared with TRBD1. Germline V gene lookup returns CDR1 LNHDA and CDR2 SQIVND (reference sequence). This CDR3 comprises 17 residues. The V segment lost 7 bases and the J segment 3 bases; nucleotides outside the gene matches: 14. CDR3 nucleotides: TGTGCCAGTACCTCCTCGTCGTGGACAGGGACCAATCAGCCCCAGCATTTT. It yields the protein CASTSSSWTGTNQPQHF. The full variable domain, in which reference TRBV19 and TRBJ1-5 provide the parts outside the CDR3, is DGGITQSPKYLFRKEGQNVTLSCEQNLNHDAMYWYRQDPGQGLRLIYYSQIVNDFQKGDIAEGYSVSREKKESFPLTVTSAQKNPTAFYLCASTSSSWTGTNQPQHFGDGTRLSIL.

V is TRBV2 and J is TRBJ1-4, with no clear D. The CDR3 totals 14 residues. The germline V and J ends were trimmed by 6 bases and 7 bases, with 15 bases remaining between them. Germline V gene sequence: CDR1 SNHLY, CDR2 FYNNEI. CDR3 protein: CASRAARDTEKLFF. In DNA form, the CDR3 reads TGTGCCAGCAGAGCGGCCCGAGACACTGAAAAACTGTTTTTT.

The V gene is TRBV2, the J gene TRBJ1-1, with D possibly matching TRBD1 (6 bases). V was trimmed by 4 bases and J by 1 base, leaving 16 bases between them. CDR1 is SNHLY, CDR2 FYNNEI, per germline. This CDR3 has 16 residues. The CDR3 nucleotides are TGTGCCAGCAGTGCTAATAATGGGGGGCCGAACACTGAAGCTTTCTTT. Translation: CASSANNGGPNTEAFF.

The gene calls are TRBV6-1 and TRBJ2-3, with a tentative D call TRBD2 (5 bases). CDR1 and CDR2 (germline): MNHNS, SASEGT. Trimming stripped 0 bases from V and 4 bases from J, with 11 bases between. This CDR3 is 15 amino acids long. The CDR3 DNA sequence: TGTGCCAGCAGTGAAGCGGGAGCTAGGGCAGATACGCAGTATTTT. Translated: CASSEAGARADTQYF.

The chain employs TRBV7-9 and TRBJ2-2; TRBD1 matches 7 bases. Per germline, CDR1 SEHNR and CDR2 FQNEAQ (reference sequence). V dropped 4 bases and J dropped 2; count of bases not matched to a gene: 10. The length of the CDR3 is 17 residues. CDR3 sequence: CASSSSTGAINTGELFF. In DNA form, the CDR3 reads TGTGCCAGCAGCTCCTCTACAGGGGCCATAAACACCGGGGAGCTGTTTTTT. The entire variable domain, with the rest obtained from reference TRBV7-9 and TRBJ2-2, is as follows: DTGVSQNPRHKITKRGQNVTFRCDPISEHNRLYWYRQTLGQGPEFLTYFQNEAQLEKSRLLSDRFSAERPKGSFSTLEIQRTEQGDSAMYLCASSSSTGAINTGELFFGEGSRLTVL.

V usage is TRBV11-3 and J usage is TRBJ2-5; 13 bases are a match to TRBD2. CDR3 length equals 17 residues. CDR1 is SGHNT and CDR2 is YENEEA in the germline V gene. V dropped 5 bases and J dropped 2; count of bases not matched to a gene: 8. The DNA of the CDR3 is TGTGCCAGCAGCCTTACTAGCGGGAGGGCTTTTCAAGAGACCCAGTACTTC. This gives the protein CASSLTSGRAFQETQYF.

With respect to this clone: This sample also contains other DNA sequences that code for the same CDR3. CDR3 sequence reads: CSARSTDTQYF. The DNA for the CDR3 is TGCAGTGCGCGTTCCACAGATACGCAGTATTTT. The rearrangement joins TRBV20-1 to TRBJ2-3; D gene unclear. Germline loops: CDR1 DFQATT, CDR2 SNEGSKA (reference sequence). This CDR3 has 11 residues. Deletions cut 6 bases from V and 2 bases from J, with 6 bases between.

CDR3 residues: CASSLVRGSEQYF. CDR3 bases: TGTGCCAGCAGCTTAGTTAGGGGAAGCGAGCAGTACTTC. This chain uses TRBV11-3 with TRBJ2-7, with a weak D call TRBD1 (5 bases). CDR3 length: 13 amino acids. The germline CDR1 and CDR2 sequences are SGHNT and YENEEA. V was shortened by 1 base and J by 6 bases, with 10 bases between the two germline ends. Together with reference TRBV11-3 and TRBJ2-7, the CDR3 gives the full variable domain: EAGVVQSPRYKIIEKKQPVAFWCNPISGHNTLYWYLQNLGQGPELLIRYENEEAVDDSQLPKDRFSAERLKGVDSTLKIQPAELGDSAVYLCASSLVRGSEQYFGPGTRLTVT.